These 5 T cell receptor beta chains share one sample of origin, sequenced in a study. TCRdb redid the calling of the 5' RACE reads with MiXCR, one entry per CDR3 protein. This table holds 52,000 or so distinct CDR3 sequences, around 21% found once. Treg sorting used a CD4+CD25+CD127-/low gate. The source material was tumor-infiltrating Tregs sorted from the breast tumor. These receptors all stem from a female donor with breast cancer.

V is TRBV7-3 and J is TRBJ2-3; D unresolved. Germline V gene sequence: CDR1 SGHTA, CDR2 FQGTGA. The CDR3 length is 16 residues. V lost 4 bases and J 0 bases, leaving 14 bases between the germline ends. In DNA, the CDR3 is TGTGCCAGCAGCTCCCGCCCTCTAAGTAGCACAGATACGCAGTATTTT. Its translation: CASSSRPLSSTDTQYF.

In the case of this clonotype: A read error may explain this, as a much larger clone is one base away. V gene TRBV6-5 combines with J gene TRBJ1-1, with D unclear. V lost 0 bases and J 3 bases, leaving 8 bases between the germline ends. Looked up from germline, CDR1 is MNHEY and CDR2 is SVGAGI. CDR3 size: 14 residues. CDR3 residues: CASSYSMQDTEAFF. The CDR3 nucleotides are TGTGCCAGCAGTTACTCGATGCAGGACACTGAAGCTTTCTTT.

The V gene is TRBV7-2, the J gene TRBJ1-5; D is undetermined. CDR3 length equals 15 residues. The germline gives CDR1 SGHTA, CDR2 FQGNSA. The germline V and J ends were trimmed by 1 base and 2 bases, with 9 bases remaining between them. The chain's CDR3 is CTSSLVGHGNQPQHF. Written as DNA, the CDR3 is TGTACCAGCAGCTTAGTAGGGCACGGCAATCAGCCCCAGCATTTT.

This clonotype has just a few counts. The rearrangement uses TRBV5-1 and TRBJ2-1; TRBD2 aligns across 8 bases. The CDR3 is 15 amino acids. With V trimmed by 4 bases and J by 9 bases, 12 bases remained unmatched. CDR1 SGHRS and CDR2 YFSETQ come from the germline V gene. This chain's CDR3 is CASSVSGETGGEQFF. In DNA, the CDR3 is TGCGCCAGCAGCGTTAGCGGGGAAACAGGTGGTGAGCAGTTCTTC.

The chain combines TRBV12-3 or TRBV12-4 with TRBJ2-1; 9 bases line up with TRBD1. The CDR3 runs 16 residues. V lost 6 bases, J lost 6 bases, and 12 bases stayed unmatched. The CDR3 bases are TGTGCCAGCAGGCCTGGGACAGGGCGGCTACCCAATGAGCAGTTCTTC. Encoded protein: CASRPGTGRLPNEQFF.